These 15 T cell receptor beta chains were all obtained from the same sample, sequenced in a study of T-cell reconstitution after alpha-beta-depleted transplantation in children. Unique molecular identifiers were used to barcode this TCRbeta library. MiXCR, applied by TCRdb to the PCR reads, yields one record per CDR3 protein. The sample carries a few hundred thousand distinct CDR3 sequences, under 15% recorded once. Here the sequenced sample was PBMCs, mostly from graft donor cells, taken 360 days after TCRalphabeta/CD19-depleted stem cell transplant. These receptors were obtained from a male patient aged 5 to 17 who had a stem cell transplant for acute myeloid leukemia, so the T cells may come from the graft donor.

V usage is TRBV7-2 and J usage is TRBJ2-1; D unresolved. Per the germline V gene, CDR1 is SGHTA and CDR2 is FQGNSA. V was shortened by 1 base and J by 6 bases, with 13 bases between the two germline ends. The CDR3 has 15 residues. As DNA, the CDR3 is TGTGCCAGCAGCTTAGAGGGTAGCTTACCCAATGAGCAGTTCTTC. Its protein is CASSLEGSLPNEQFF.

V gene TRBV2 combines with J gene TRBJ2-5, with 7 bases matching TRBD1. Per the germline V gene, CDR1 is SNHLY and CDR2 is FYNNEI. Trimming took 6 bases from V and 2 from J; bases not matched to a gene: 12. The CDR3 covers 16 residues. CDR3 amino acids: CASRDRFGVLQETQYF. CDR3 DNA sequence: TGTGCCAGCAGGGACAGGTTCGGAGTCCTTCAAGAGACCCAGTACTTC.

The V and J genes are TRBV20-1 and TRBJ1-2; D perhaps matches TRBD1 (5 bases). The CDR3 has 15 amino acids. Trimming left V 5 bases short and J 4 bases short, with 20 bases between. CDR1 is DFQATT, CDR2 SNEGSKA, per germline (reference sequence). The CDR3 protein is CSAPTPGFIGYGYTF. CDR3 DNA sequence: TGCAGTGCTCCCACTCCAGGGTTCATTGGCTATGGCTACACCTTC.

V usage is TRBV29-1 and J usage is TRBJ2-6, with 8 positions matching TRBD2. The CDR3 totals 15 residues. J gave up 0 bases and V 5 bases, and 3 bases lay outside the gene matches. Germline V gene data show CDR1 as SQVTM and CDR2 as ANQGSEA. CDR3 loop: CSVNSGSSGANVLTF. CDR3 DNA: TGCAGCGTTAACAGCGGGAGCTCTGGGGCCAACGTCCTGACTTTC.

V and J are TRBV28 and TRBJ2-3, with TRBD1 as a possible D gene (6 bases). V lost 5 bases and J lost 2, with 14 bases in between. Germline V gene lookup returns CDR1 MDHEN and CDR2 SYDVKM. CDR3 size: 15 residues. DNA of the CDR3: TGTGCCAGCAGTCCGTACAGGGACACCACAGATACGCAGTATTTT. Residues: CASSPYRDTTDTQYF.

Notes on this clonotype: The junction and the germline gene differ at one end; a read error may be behind it. The rearrangement links TRBV18 to TRBJ2-3; no clear D. This CDR3 has 14 residues. The germline V gene encodes CDR1 KGHSH and CDR2 LQKENI. In DNA, the CDR3 is TGTGTCAGCTCACCACCAAGGGCCAGAGATACGCAGTATTTT. It encodes CVSSPPRARDTQYF.

This clonotype appeared a few times. The J gene is TRBJ2-5, the V gene TRBV29-1; TRBD1 might be the D (5 bases). CDR1 and CDR2 (germline): SQVTM, ANQGSEA. The CDR3 totals 13 residues. Trimming shortened V by 4 bases and J by 4 bases, and 13 bases separated the two germline ends. CDR3 DNA sequence: TGCAGCGTTGGTCAGGGTACCGGAGAGACCCAGTACTTC. This gives the protein CSVGQGTGETQYF.

A few counts support this clonotype. The junction departs from germline at one end; a sequencing error may be responsible. The chain uses TRBV5-6 and TRBJ2-3, with D unresolved. This CDR3 contains 14 residues. Germline CDR1 is SGHDT and CDR2 is YYEEEE. This CDR3 reads CASSLVPGPDTQYF. CDR3 bases: TGTGCCAGCAGTTTGGTTCCCGGGCCCGATACGCAGTATTTT. Based on the CDR3 plus reference TRBV5-6 and TRBJ2-3, the full variable domain is DAGVTQSPTHLIKTRGQQVTLRCSPKSGHDTVSWYQQALGQGPQFIFQYYEEEERQRGNFPDRFSGHQFPNYSSELNVNALLLGDSALYLCASSLVPGPDTQYFGPGTRLTVL.

In this sample, this clonotype turned up a few times. This chain joins TRBV7-9 and TRBJ2-5, with TRBD2 as a possible D gene (6 bases). Deletions cut 1 base from V and 3 bases from J, with 12 bases between. Germline-derived CDR1 and CDR2 are SEHNR and FQNEAQ (reference sequence). The CDR3 has 15 residues. The CDR3 sequence: CASSLGGTREETQYF. As DNA, the CDR3 is TGTGCCAGCAGCTTAGGGGGGACTCGGGAAGAGACCCAGTACTTC.

Many counts were recorded for this clonotype. The V gene is TRBV20-1, the J gene TRBJ2-7; 9 bases match TRBD2. Germline V gives CDR1 DFQATT, CDR2 SNEGSKA (reference sequence). The CDR3 has 13 residues. The J segment lost 3 bases and the V segment lost 4 bases, leaving 4 bases of the junction unmatched. As DNA, the CDR3 is TGCAGTGCTACGGTAGCGGGAGTCTACGAGCAGTACTTC. The encoded protein is CSATVAGVYEQYF.

Only a few counts were recorded for this clonotype. V gene TRBV20-1 combines with J gene TRBJ1-6; 9 bases are a match to TRBD1. J gave up 13 bases and V 6 bases, and 19 bases lay outside the gene matches. The CDR3 contains 16 residues. Germline lookup yields CDR1 DFQATT and CDR2 SNEGSKA (reference sequence). CDR3 DNA: TGCAGTGCGCCCGTCCTCGGGACAGGGCTTCTCCCTCCCCTCCACTTT. Translated: CSAPVLGTGLLPPLHF.

The genes are TRBV6-1 and TRBJ1-4; possibly TRBD1 for D (5 bases). There are 15 residues in the CDR3. V lost 6 bases, J lost 7 bases, and 18 bases lay in between. Germline V lookup: CDR1 MNHNS, CDR2 SASEGT. The DNA for the CDR3 is TGTGCCAGCAGCCCGCTCCCCGGGGCGACTGAAAAACTGTTTTTT. Translated: CASSPLPGATEKLFF.

This clonotype occurred a few times. At one boundary the junction diverges from the germline segment, which might be a read error. J is TRBJ2-7 and V is TRBV10-3; 12 bases agree with TRBD1. Germline values: CDR1 ENHRY, CDR2 SYGVKD. This CDR3 spans 12 amino acids. For the CDR3, the DNA is TGTGCCATCAGCCCGGGACAGGGGGCCGAACTCTTC. Its translation: CAISPGQGAELF.

The chain combines TRBV18 with TRBJ2-7; TRBD1 agrees at 11 bases. The germline CDR1 and CDR2 sequences are KGHSH and LQKENI. Trimming took 4 bases from V and 0 from J; bases not matched to a gene: 5. The CDR3 loop spans 16 amino acids. The CDR3 spells CASSRGQGAYSYEQYF. The CDR3, as DNA: TGTGCCAGCTCACGAGGACAGGGGGCCTACTCCTACGAGCAGTACTTC.

This clonotype occurred many times. V is TRBV4-3 and J is TRBJ2-5; D gene unclear. Germline assignment: CDR1 LGHNA and CDR2 YSLEER. The CDR3 consists of 15 residues. Deletions cut 0 bases from V and 5 bases from J, with 13 bases between. The CDR3, as DNA: TGCGCCAGCAGCCAAGACGAAGGGTCCTTGGAGACCCAGTACTTC. It translates to CASSQDEGSLETQYF.